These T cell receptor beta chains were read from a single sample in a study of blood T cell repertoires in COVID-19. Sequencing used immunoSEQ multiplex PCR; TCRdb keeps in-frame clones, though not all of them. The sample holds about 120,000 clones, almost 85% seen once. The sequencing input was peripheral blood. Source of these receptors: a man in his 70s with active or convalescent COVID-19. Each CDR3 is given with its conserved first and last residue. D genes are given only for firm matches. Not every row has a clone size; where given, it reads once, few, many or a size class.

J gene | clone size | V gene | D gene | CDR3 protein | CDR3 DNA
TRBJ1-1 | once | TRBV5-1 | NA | CASNYRGNTEAFF | TGCGCCAGCAACTATAGAGGGAACACTGAAGCTTTCTTT
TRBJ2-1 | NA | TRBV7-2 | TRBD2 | CASSLQSSGGNEQFF | TGTGCCAGCAGCCTTCAGTCTAGCGGAGGAAATGAGCAGTTCTTC
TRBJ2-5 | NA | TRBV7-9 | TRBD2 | CASSLEWTSGYEQETQYF | TGTGCCAGCAGCTTAGAATGGACTAGCGGGTACGAACAAGAGACCCAGTACTTC
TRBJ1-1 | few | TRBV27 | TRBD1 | CASSEPGQGAFTEAFF | TGTGCCAGCAGTGAACCGGGACAGGGGGCTTTTACTGAAGCTTTCTTT
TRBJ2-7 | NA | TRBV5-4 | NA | CASSPGELPYEQYF | TGTGCCAGCAGCCCGGGGGAGCTTCCCTACGAGCAGTACTTC
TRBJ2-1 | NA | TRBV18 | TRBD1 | CASSPGQENEQFF | TGTGCCAGCTCACCGGGACAGGAGAATGAGCAGTTCTTC
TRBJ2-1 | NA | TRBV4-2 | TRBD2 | CASSLSAGGPLGSYNEQFF | TGTGCCAGCAGCCTCTCAGCGGGAGGGCCTTTGGGCTCCTACAATGAGCAGTTCTTC
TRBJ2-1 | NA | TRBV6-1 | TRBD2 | CASSDPSGRVSSYNEQFF | TGTGCCAGCAGTGACCCTAGCGGGAGGGTCAGCTCCTACAATGAGCAGTTCTTC
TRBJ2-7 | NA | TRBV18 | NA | CASSPSRGTYEQYF | TGTGCCAGCTCTCCCTCCCGGGGGACCTACGAGCAGTACTTC
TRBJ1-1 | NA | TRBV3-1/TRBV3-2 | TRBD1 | CASKWGTENTEAFF | TGTGCCAGCAAATGGGGGACAGAGAACACTGAAGCTTTCTTT
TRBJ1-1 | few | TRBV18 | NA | CASSPSGTLNTEAFF | TGTGCCAGCTCACCATCCGGGACACTGAACACTGAAGCTTTCTTT
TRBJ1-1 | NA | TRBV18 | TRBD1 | CASSPRLPGQGNEAFF | TGTGCCAGCTCACCGCGACTCCCGGGACAGGGAAATGAAGCTTTCTTT
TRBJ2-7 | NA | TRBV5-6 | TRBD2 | CASSLVGSGREQYF | TGTGCCAGCAGCTTGGTTGGTAGCGGGAGGGAGCAGTACTTC
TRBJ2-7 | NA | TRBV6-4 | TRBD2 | CASSDRTSGNSNNYEQYF | TGTGCCAGCAGTGACCGTACTAGCGGGAATTCTAACAACTACGAGCAGTACTTC
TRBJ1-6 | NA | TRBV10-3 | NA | CAISESKGSPLHF | TGTGCCATCAGTGAGTCTAAGGGGTCACCCCTCCACTTT
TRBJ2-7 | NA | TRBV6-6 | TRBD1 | CASSDRAYEQYF | TGTGCCAGCAGCGACAGGGCCTACGAGCAGTACTTC
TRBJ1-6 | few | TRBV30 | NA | CAWRDSRSPLHF | TGTGCCTGGAGGGACAGCCGTTCACCCCTCCACTTT
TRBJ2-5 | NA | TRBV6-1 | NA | CASSERLAKETQYF | TGTGCCAGCAGTGAAAGGCTAGCCAAAGAGACCCAGTACTTC
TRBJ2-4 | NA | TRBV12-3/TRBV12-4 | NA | CASSPQAKNIQYF | TGTGCCAGCAGTCCCCAAGCCAAAAACATTCAGTACTTC
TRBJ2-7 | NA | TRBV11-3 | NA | CASSLDLYEQYF | TGTGCCAGCAGCTTAGACTTATACGAGCAGTACTTC
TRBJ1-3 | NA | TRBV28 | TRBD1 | CASNVGTVSGNTIYF | TGTGCCAGCAACGTAGGGACAGTCTCTGGAAACACCATATATTTT
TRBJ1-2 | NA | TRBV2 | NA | CASSGLSPMSYTF | TGTGCCAGCAGTGGACTCTCCCCAATGAGCTACACCTTC
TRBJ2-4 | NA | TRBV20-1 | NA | CSASGLGRAKNIQYF | TGCAGTGCTAGTGGTCTTGGCAGGGCCAAAAACATTCAGTACTTC
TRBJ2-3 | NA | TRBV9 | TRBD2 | CASSVATSGGTDTQYF | TGTGCCAGCAGCGTAGCTACTAGCGGGGGCACAGATACGCAGTATTTT
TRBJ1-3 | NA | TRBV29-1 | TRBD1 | CSAQGAENTIYF | TGCAGCGCACAGGGGGCTGAAAACACCATATATTTT
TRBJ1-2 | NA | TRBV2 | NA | CASSDQGNYGYTF | TGTGCCAGCAGTGACCAGGGTAACTATGGCTACACCTTC
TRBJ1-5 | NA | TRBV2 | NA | CASSDSFSNQPQHF | TGTGCCAGCAGTGACAGTTTCAGCAATCAGCCCCAGCATTTT
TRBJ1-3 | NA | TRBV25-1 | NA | CASSESGNSGNTIYF | TGTGCCAGCAGTGAATCCGGGAACTCTGGAAACACCATATATTTT
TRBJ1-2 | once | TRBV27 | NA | CASSTREGYGYTF | TGTGCCAGCAGCACTAGGGAAGGCTATGGCTACACCTTC
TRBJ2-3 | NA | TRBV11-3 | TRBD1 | CASSRRGQGATDTQYF | TGTGCCAGCAGTCGCCGGGGACAGGGGGCCACAGATACGCAGTATTTT
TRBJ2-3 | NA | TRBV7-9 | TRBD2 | CASNRISGSVADTQYF | TGTGCCAGCAACCGAATTAGCGGGAGTGTCGCAGATACGCAGTATTTT
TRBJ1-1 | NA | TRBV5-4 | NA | CASSFDRNTEAFF | TGTGCCAGCAGCTTTGACAGAAACACTGAAGCTTTCTTT
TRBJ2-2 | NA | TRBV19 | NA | CASSGASPTGELFF | TGTGCCAGTAGTGGTGCTAGTCCCACCGGGGAGCTGTTTTTT
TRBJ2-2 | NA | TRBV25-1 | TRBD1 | CASSRQGAYTGELFF | TGTGCCAGCTCCAGACAGGGGGCCTACACCGGGGAGCTGTTTTTT
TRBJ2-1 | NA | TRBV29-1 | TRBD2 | CSAPLAGTYNEQFF | TGCAGCGCCCCACTAGCGGGGACTTACAATGAGCAGTTCTTC
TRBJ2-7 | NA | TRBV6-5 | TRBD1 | CASSYSTGTGVDEQYF | TGTGCCAGCAGTTACTCGACAGGGACAGGGGTGGACGAGCAGTACTTC
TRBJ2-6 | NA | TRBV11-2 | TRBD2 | CASSFIFSGSAGANVLTF | TGTGCCAGCAGCTTCATATTTAGCGGGAGTGCCGGGGCCAACGTCCTGACTTTC
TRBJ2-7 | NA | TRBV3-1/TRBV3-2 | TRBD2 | CASSHGGYSYEQYF | TGTGCCAGCAGCCACGGGGGGTACTCCTACGAGCAGTACTTC
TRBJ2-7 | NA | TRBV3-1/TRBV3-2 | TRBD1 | CASSQGFTGGLYEQYF | TGTGCCAGCAGCCAAGGGTTTACAGGGGGGCTTTACGAGCAGTACTTC
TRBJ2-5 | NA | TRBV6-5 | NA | CASRVTESQETQYF | TGTGCCAGCAGGGTGACAGAGTCTCAAGAGACCCAGTACTTC
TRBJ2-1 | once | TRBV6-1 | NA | CASSEGARAVGAGEQFF | TGTGCCAGCAGTGAGGGGGCAAGAGCGGTCGGGGCCGGTGAGCAGTTCTTC
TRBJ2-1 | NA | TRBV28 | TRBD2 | CASSFRRTSRNEQFF | TGTGCCAGCAGTTTCCGAAGGACTAGTCGCAATGAGCAGTTCTTC
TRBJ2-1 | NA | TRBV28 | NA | CASSRPGTSRDEQFF | TGTGCCAGCAGCCGACCCGGGACTTCCCGAGATGAGCAGTTCTTC
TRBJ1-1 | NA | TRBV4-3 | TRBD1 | CASSQAGQVNTEAFF | TGCGCCAGCAGCCAGGCGGGACAGGTAAACACTGAAGCTTTCTTT
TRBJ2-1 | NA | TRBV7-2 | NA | CASSLDSEQFF | TGTGCCAGCAGCTTAGATAGCGAGCAGTTCTTC
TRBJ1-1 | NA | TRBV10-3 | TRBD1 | CAISPGTGGAGEAFF | TGTGCCATCAGTCCCGGGACAGGGGGCGCGGGTGAAGCTTTCTTT
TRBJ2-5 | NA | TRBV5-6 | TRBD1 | CASSLDRGRETQYF | TGTGCCAGCAGCTTGGACAGGGGCCGGGAGACCCAGTACTTC
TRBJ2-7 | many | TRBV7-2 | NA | CASSLSAYEQYF | TGTGCCAGCAGCTTATCAGCCTACGAGCAGTACTTC
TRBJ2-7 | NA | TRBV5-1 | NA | CASSLALGPYEQYF | TGCGCCAGCAGCTTGGCGCTGGGGCCCTACGAGCAGTACTTC
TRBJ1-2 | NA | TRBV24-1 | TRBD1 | CATSDPGQGEANYGYTF | TGTGCCACCAGTGATCCGGGACAGGGAGAAGCTAACTATGGCTACACCTTC
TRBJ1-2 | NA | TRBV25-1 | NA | CASSERTAYGYTF | TGTGCCAGCAGTGAACGGACAGCCTATGGCTACACCTTC
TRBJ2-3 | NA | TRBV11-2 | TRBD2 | CASGSAGGWADTQYF | TGTGCCAGCGGTTCGGCGGGGGGGTGGGCAGATACGCAGTATTTT
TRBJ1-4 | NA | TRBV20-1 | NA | CSASSRVATNEKLFF | TGCAGTGCTAGTTCCCGGGTTGCAACTAATGAAAAACTGTTTTTT
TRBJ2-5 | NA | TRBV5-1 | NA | CASSPYSGQETQYF | TGCGCCAGCAGCCCATATTCGGGGCAAGAGACCCAGTACTTC